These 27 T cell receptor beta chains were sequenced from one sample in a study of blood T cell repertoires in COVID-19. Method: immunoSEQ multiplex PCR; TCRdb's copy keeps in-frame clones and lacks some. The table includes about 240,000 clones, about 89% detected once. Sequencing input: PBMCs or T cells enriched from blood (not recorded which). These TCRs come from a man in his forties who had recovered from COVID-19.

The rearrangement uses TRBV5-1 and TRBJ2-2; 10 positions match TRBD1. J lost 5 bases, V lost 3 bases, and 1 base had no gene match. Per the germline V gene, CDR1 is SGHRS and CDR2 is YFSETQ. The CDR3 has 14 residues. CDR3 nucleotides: TGCGCCAGCAGCTGGACAGGGGGGACCGGGGAGCTGTTTTTT. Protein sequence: CASSWTGGTGELFF.

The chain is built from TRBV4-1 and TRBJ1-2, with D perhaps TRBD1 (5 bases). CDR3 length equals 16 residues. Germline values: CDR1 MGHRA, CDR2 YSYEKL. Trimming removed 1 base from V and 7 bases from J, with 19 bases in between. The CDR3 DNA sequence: TGCGCCAGCAGCCAAGGTCGCCTGGGGGGAATGGGTGGCTACACCTTC. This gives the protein CASSQGRLGGMGGYTF.

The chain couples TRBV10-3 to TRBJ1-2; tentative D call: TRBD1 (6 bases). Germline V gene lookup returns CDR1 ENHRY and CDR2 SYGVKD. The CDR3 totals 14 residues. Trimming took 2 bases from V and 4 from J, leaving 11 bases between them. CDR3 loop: CAISEVGAPYGYTF. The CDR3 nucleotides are TGTGCCATCAGTGAGGTGGGGGCCCCCTATGGCTACACCTTC.

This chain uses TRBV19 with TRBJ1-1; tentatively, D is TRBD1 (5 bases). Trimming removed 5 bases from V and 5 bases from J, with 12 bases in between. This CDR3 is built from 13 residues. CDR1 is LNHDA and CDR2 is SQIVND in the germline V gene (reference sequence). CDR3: CASSWGGRTEAFF. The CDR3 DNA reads TGTGCCAGTAGTTGGGGGGGTCGGACTGAAGCTTTCTTT. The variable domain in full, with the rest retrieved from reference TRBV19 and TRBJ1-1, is DGGITQSPKYLFRKEGQNVTLSCEQNLNHDAMYWYRQDPGQGLRLIYYSQIVNDFQKGDIAEGYSVSREKKESFPLTVTSAQKNPTAFYLCASSWGGRTEAFFGQGTRLTVV.

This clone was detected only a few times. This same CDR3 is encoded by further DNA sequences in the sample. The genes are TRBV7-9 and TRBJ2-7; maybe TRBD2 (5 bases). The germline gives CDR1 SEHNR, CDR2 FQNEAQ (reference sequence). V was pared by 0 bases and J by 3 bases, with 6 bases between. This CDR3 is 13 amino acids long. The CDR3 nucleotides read TGTGCCAGCAGCTTAGCGGGGAGCTACGAGCAGTACTTC. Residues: CASSLAGSYEQYF.

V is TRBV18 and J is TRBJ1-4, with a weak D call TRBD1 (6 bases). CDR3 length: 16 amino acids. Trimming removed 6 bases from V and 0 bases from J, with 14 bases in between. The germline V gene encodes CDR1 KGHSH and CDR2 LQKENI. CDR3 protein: CASSPRQAATNEKLFF. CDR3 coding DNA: TGTGCCAGCTCCCCCCGACAGGCTGCAACTAATGAAAAACTGTTTTTT. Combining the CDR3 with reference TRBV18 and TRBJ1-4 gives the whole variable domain NAGVMQNPRHLVRRRGQEARLRCSPMKGHSHVYWYRQLPEEGLKFMVYLQKENIIDESGMPKERFSAEFPKEGPSILRIQQVVRGDSAAYFCASSPRQAATNEKLFFGSGTQLSVL.

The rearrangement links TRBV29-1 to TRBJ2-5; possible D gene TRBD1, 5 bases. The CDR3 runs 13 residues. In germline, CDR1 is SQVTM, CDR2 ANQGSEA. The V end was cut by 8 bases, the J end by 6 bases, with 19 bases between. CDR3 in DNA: TGCAGCACAGAAAAGGAAGGGGCGAAGACCCAGTACTTC. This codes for CSTEKEGAKTQYF.

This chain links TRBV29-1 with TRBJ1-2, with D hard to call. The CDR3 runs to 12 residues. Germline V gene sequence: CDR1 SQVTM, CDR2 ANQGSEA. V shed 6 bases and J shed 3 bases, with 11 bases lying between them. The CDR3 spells CSVLTGDYGYTF. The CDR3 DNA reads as TGCAGCGTCCTCACGGGTGACTATGGCTACACCTTC.

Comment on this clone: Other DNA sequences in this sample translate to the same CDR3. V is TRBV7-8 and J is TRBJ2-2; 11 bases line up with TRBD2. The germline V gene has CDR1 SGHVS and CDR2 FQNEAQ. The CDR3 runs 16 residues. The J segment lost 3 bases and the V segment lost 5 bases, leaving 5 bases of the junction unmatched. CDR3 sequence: CASSRLAGLDTGELFF. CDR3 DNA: TGTGCCAGCAGCAGACTAGCGGGGTTGGACACCGGGGAGCTGTTTTTT.

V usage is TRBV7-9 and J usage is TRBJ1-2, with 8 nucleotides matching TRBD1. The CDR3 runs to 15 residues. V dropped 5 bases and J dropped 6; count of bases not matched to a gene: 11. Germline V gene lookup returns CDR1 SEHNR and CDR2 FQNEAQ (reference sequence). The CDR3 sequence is CASSRISTGEHGYTF. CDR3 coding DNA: TGTGCCAGCAGCCGTATATCGACAGGGGAACATGGCTACACCTTC.

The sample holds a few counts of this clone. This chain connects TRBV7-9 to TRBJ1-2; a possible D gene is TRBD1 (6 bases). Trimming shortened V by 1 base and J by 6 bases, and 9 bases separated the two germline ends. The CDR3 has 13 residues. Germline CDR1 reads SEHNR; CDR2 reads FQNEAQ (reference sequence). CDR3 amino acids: CASSLGGGDGYTF. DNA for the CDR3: TGTGCCAGCAGCTTAGGAGGGGGTGATGGCTACACCTTC.

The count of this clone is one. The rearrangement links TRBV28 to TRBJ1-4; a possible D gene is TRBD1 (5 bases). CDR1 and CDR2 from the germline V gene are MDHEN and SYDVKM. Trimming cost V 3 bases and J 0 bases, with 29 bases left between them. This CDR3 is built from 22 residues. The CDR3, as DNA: TGTGCCAGCAGTTTGCCGCAGGGACTTACTTTACATGGACCTGCAACTAATGAAAAACTGTTTTTT. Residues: CASSLPQGLTLHGPATNEKLFF.

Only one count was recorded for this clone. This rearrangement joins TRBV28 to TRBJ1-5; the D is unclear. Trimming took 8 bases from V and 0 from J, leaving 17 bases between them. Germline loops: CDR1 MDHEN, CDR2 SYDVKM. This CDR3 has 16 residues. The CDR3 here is CASREAGRNSNQPQHF. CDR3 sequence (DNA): TGTGCCAGCCGGGAAGCCGGACGGAATAGCAATCAGCCCCAGCATTTT.

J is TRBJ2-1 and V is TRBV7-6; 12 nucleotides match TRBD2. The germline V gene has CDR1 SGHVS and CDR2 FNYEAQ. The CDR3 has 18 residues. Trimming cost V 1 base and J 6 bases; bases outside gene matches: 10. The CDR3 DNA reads TGTGCCAGCAGCTTAGAAATCCCCACTAGCGGGGGGAGCAATGAGCAGTTCTTC. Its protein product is CASSLEIPTSGGSNEQFF.

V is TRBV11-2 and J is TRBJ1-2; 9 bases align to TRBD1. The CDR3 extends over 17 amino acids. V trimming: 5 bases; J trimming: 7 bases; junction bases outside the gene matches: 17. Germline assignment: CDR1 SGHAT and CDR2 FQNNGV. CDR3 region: CASSPEPDRGELGGYTF. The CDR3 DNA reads TGTGCCAGCAGCCCTGAGCCGGACAGGGGAGAATTAGGTGGCTACACCTTC.

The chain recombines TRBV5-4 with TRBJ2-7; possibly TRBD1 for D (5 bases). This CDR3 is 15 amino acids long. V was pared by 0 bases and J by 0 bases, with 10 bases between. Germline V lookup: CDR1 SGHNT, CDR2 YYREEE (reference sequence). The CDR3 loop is CASSLEGASSYEQYF. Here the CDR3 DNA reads TGTGCCAGCAGCTTGGAAGGGGCTAGCTCCTACGAGCAGTACTTC.

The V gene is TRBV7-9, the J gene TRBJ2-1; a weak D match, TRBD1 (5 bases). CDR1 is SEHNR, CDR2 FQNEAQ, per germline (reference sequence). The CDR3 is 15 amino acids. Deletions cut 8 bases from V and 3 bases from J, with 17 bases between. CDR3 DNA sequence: TGTGCCAGCGCCTCACCAGGGTATCACTACAATGAGCAGTTCTTC. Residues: CASASPGYHYNEQFF.

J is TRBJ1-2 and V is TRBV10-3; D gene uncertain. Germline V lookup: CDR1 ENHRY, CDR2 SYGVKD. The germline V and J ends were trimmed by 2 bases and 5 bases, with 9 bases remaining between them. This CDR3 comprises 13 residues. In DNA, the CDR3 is TGTGCCATCAGTGAGCCCCCGGGGTATGGCTACACCTTC. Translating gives CAISEPPGYGYTF.

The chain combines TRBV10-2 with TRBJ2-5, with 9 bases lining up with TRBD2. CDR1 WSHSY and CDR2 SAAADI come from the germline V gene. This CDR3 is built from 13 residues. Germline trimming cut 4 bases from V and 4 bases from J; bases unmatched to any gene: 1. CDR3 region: CASSVSGRETQYF. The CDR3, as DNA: TGCGCCAGCAGTGTTAGCGGGAGAGAGACCCAGTACTTC.

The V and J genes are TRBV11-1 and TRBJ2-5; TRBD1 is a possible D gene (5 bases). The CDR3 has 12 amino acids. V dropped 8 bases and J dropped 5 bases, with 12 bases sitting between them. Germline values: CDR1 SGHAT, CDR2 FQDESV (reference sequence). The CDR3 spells CASGALQETQYF. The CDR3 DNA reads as TGTGCCAGCGGGGCGCTCCAGGAGACCCAGTACTTC.

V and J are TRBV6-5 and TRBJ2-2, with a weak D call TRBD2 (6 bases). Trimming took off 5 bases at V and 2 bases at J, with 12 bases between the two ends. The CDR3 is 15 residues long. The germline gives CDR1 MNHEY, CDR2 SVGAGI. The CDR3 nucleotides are TGTGCCAGCAGTCTACGGGGGATCAACACCGGGGAGCTGTTTTTT. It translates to CASSLRGINTGELFF.

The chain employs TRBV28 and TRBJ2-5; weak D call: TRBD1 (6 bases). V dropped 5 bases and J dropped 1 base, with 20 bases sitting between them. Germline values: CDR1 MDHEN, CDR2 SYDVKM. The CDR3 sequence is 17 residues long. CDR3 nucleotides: TGTGCCAGCAGTACCTGGTCGAGGGGGAAACCCCAAGAGACCCAGTACTTC. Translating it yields CASSTWSRGKPQETQYF.

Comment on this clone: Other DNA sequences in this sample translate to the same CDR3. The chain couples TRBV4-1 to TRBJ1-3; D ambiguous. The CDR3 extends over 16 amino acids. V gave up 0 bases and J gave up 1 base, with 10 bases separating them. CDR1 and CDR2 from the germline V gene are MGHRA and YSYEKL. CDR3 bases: TGCGCCAGCAGCCAAGACGATCGGGTGTCTGGAAACACCATATATTTT. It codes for CASSQDDRVSGNTIYF.

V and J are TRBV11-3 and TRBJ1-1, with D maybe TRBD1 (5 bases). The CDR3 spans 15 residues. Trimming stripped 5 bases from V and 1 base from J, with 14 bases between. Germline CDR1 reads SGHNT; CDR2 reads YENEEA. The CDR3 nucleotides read TGTGCCAGCAGCCCGTGGGGCAGGCAGAACACTGAAGCTTTCTTT. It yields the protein CASSPWGRQNTEAFF.

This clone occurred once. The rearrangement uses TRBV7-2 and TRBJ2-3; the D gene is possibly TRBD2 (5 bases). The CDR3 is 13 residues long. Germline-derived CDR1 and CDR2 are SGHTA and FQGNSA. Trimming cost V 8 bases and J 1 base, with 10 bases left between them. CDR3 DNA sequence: TGTGCCAGCTGTCTAGCAGGCACAGATACGCAGTATTTT. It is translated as CASCLAGTDTQYF.

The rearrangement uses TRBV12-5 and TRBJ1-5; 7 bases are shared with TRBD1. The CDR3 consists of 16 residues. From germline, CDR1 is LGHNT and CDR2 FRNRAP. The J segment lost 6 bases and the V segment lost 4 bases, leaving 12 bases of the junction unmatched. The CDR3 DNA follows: TGTGCTAGTGGTTCCACCATACAGGGGATCGGTCAGCCCCAGCATTTT. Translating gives CASGSTIQGIGQPQHF.

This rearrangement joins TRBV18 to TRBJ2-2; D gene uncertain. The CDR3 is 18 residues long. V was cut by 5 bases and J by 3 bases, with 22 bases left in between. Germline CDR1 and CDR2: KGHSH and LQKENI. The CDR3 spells CASSSQISSVEDTGELFF. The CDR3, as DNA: TGTGCCAGCTCAAGCCAGATTTCTTCGGTCGAGGACACCGGGGAGCTGTTTTTT. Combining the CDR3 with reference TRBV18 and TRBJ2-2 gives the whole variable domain NAGVMQNPRHLVRRRGQEARLRCSPMKGHSHVYWYRQLPEEGLKFMVYLQKENIIDESGMPKERFSAEFPKEGPSILRIQQVVRGDSAAYFCASSSQISSVEDTGELFFGEGSRLTVL.